A selection of T cell receptor beta chains follows, all from one sample in a study of T cell responses to AZD1222 COVID-19 vaccine. Generated by immunoSEQ multiplex PCR, the TCRdb table keeps only in-frame clones and is missing some. The data show about 170,000 clones, roughly 90% seen once. The sequences come from peripheral blood, collected on day 0 of AZD1222 vaccination. All receptors come from an adult in good health. CDR3s include the opening cysteine and the closing phenylalanine or tryptophan. The order of the fields is V gene, clone size, D gene, J gene, CDR3 protein, CDR3 DNA. A D gene is named only where the DNA matches it firmly. Clone size appears in some rows only: once, few, many, or a class for an expanded clone.

V gene: TRBV7-3; clone size: -; D gene: -; J gene: TRBJ1-1; CDR3 protein: CASSMTAGDTEAFF; CDR3 DNA: TGTGCCAGCAGCATGACAGCGGGTGACACTGAAGCTTTCTTT
V gene: TRBV10-2; clone size: -; D gene: TRBD2; J gene: TRBJ2-1; CDR3 protein: CASSESSGTSGRVYNEQFF; CDR3 DNA: TGCGCCAGCAGTGAGTCGAGTGGGACTAGCGGGAGGGTTTACAATGAGCAGTTCTTC
V gene: TRBV5-4; clone size: once; D gene: TRBD1; J gene: TRBJ2-7; CDR3 protein: CASRQNAGTVGYEQYF; CDR3 DNA: TGTGCCAGCAGACAGAACGCTGGGACAGTTGGCTACGAGCAGTACTTC
V gene: TRBV18; clone size: once; D gene: -; J gene: TRBJ2-1; CDR3 protein: CASSPGTPGVFF; CDR3 DNA: TGTGCCAGCTCACCTGGGACCCCCGGGGTGTTCTTC
V gene: TRBV11-2; clone size: -; D gene: -; J gene: TRBJ2-7; CDR3 protein: CASSLEGDPSYEQYF; CDR3 DNA: TGTGCCAGCAGCTTAGAAGGGGACCCCTCCTACGAGCAGTACTTC
V gene: TRBV12-3/TRBV12-4; clone size: -; D gene: -; J gene: TRBJ1-5; CDR3 protein: CASSFALSGPQHF; CDR3 DNA: TGTGCCAGCAGTTTCGCTCTATCCGGGCCCCAGCATTTT
V gene: TRBV7-9; clone size: -; D gene: TRBD1; J gene: TRBJ1-2; CDR3 protein: CASSPPGQGRYGYTF; CDR3 DNA: TGTGCCAGCAGCCCTCCGGGACAGGGGAGGTATGGCTACACCTTC
V gene: TRBV6-5; clone size: -; D gene: TRBD2; J gene: TRBJ2-7; CDR3 protein: CASRTSGRAYEQYF; CDR3 DNA: TGTGCCAGCAGAACTAGCGGGAGGGCCTACGAGCAGTACTTC
V gene: TRBV6-5; clone size: -; D gene: TRBD1; J gene: TRBJ1-2; CDR3 protein: CASSLRDRGSGGYTF; CDR3 DNA: TGTGCCAGCAGCCTCCGGGACAGGGGGTCGGGTGGCTACACCTTC
V gene: TRBV29-1; clone size: -; D gene: -; J gene: TRBJ1-1; CDR3 protein: CSVIPFDTEAFF; CDR3 DNA: TGCAGCGTTATCCCCTTTGACACTGAAGCTTTCTTT
V gene: TRBV19; clone size: -; D gene: TRBD1; J gene: TRBJ1-2; CDR3 protein: CASSMGQYGYTF; CDR3 DNA: TGTGCCAGTAGTATGGGACAGTATGGCTACACCTTC
V gene: TRBV19; clone size: -; D gene: -; J gene: TRBJ2-7; CDR3 protein: CASRGGSYEQYF; CDR3 DNA: TGTGCCAGTAGGGGCGGGTCCTACGAGCAGTACTTC
V gene: TRBV3-1/TRBV3-2; clone size: -; D gene: TRBD2; J gene: TRBJ2-2; CDR3 protein: CASSPRLAGLTGELFF; CDR3 DNA: TGTGCCAGCAGCCCAAGACTAGCGGGACTCACCGGGGAGCTGTTTTTT
V gene: TRBV5-1; clone size: -; D gene: -; J gene: TRBJ1-1; CDR3 protein: CASSLAWGGPNTEAFF; CDR3 DNA: TGCGCCAGCAGCTTGGCCTGGGGGGGCCCGAACACTGAAGCTTTCTTT
V gene: TRBV6-2/TRBV6-3; clone size: -; D gene: -; J gene: TRBJ1-2; CDR3 protein: CASSYSHRDGYTF; CDR3 DNA: TGTGCCAGCAGTTACTCCCACAGGGATGGCTACACCTTC
V gene: TRBV6-5; clone size: -; D gene: -; J gene: TRBJ1-6; CDR3 protein: CASSYGPGTPLHF; CDR3 DNA: TGTGCCAGCAGTTACGGGCCCGGGACACCCCTCCACTTT
V gene: TRBV3-1/TRBV3-2; clone size: -; D gene: -; J gene: TRBJ1-5; CDR3 protein: CASSQGFGPQHF; CDR3 DNA: TGTGCCAGCAGCCAAGGATTTGGCCCCCAGCATTTT
V gene: TRBV5-1; clone size: -; D gene: -; J gene: TRBJ1-2; CDR3 protein: CASSWGPRGNYGYTF; CDR3 DNA: TGCGCCAGCAGCTGGGGACCCCGAGGGAACTATGGCTACACCTTC
V gene: TRBV2; clone size: once; D gene: -; J gene: TRBJ2-1; CDR3 protein: CASRGSYNEQFF; CDR3 DNA: TGTGCCAGCAGGGGGTCCTACAATGAGCAGTTCTTC
V gene: TRBV6-2/TRBV6-3; clone size: -; D gene: TRBD2; J gene: TRBJ2-1; CDR3 protein: CASSRTAGDEQFF; CDR3 DNA: TGTGCCAGCAGCCGGACAGCGGGGGATGAGCAGTTCTTC
V gene: TRBV6-6; clone size: few; D gene: TRBD1; J gene: TRBJ1-2; CDR3 protein: CASKMGQGIYGYTF; CDR3 DNA: TGTGCCAGCAAGATGGGACAGGGGATCTATGGCTACACCTTC
V gene: TRBV5-5; clone size: -; D gene: -; J gene: TRBJ2-7; CDR3 protein: CASSLAERYEQYF; CDR3 DNA: TGTGCCAGCAGCTTGGCCGAGCGGTACGAGCAGTACTTC
V gene: TRBV7-3; clone size: -; D gene: -; J gene: TRBJ2-4; CDR3 protein: CASSLEVAKNIQYF; CDR3 DNA: TGTGCCAGCAGCTTAGAGGTAGCCAAAAACATTCAGTACTTC
V gene: TRBV7-2; clone size: -; D gene: TRBD1; J gene: TRBJ1-3; CDR3 protein: CASSAYRGSSGNTIYF; CDR3 DNA: TGTGCCAGCAGCGCCTACAGGGGGTCCTCTGGAAACACCATATATTTT
V gene: TRBV5-1; clone size: once; D gene: TRBD1; J gene: TRBJ1-2; CDR3 protein: CASSVDRSYGYTF; CDR3 DNA: TGCGCCAGCAGCGTGGACAGGTCCTATGGCTACACCTTC
V gene: TRBV11-1; clone size: -; D gene: -; J gene: TRBJ1-6; CDR3 protein: CASSAGLYSPLHF; CDR3 DNA: TGTGCCAGCAGTGCAGGGTTATATTCACCCCTCCACTTT
V gene: TRBV2; clone size: -; D gene: -; J gene: TRBJ1-6; CDR3 protein: CASSVQSNNSPLHF; CDR3 DNA: TGTGCCAGCAGTGTTCAGAGTAATAATTCACCCCTCCACTTT
V gene: TRBV6-5; clone size: -; D gene: TRBD1; J gene: TRBJ1-5; CDR3 protein: CASRLTGNQPQHF; CDR3 DNA: TGTGCCAGCAGATTGACAGGGAATCAGCCCCAGCATTTT
V gene: TRBV6-5; clone size: -; D gene: -; J gene: TRBJ1-1; CDR3 protein: CASSSTLVGTEAFF; CDR3 DNA: TGTGCCAGCAGTTCGACACTGGTCGGAACTGAAGCTTTCTTT
V gene: TRBV28; clone size: -; D gene: -; J gene: TRBJ1-1; CDR3 protein: CASKGGRMNTEAFF; CDR3 DNA: TGTGCCAGCAAGGGAGGCAGAATGAACACTGAAGCTTTCTTT
V gene: TRBV3-1/TRBV3-2; clone size: -; D gene: -; J gene: TRBJ2-5; CDR3 protein: CASSQDWAAQETQYF; CDR3 DNA: TGTGCCAGCAGCCAAGATTGGGCAGCCCAAGAGACCCAGTACTTC
V gene: TRBV2; clone size: once; D gene: -; J gene: TRBJ2-2; CDR3 protein: CASMMFPENRDQAGELFF; CDR3 DNA: TGTGCCAGCATGATGTTTCCGGAAAACAGGGATCAGGCCGGGGAGCTGTTTTTT
V gene: TRBV7-2; clone size: -; D gene: -; J gene: TRBJ1-4; CDR3 protein: CASSLAREKLFF; CDR3 DNA: TGTGCCAGCAGCTTAGCGAGGGAAAAACTGTTTTTT
V gene: TRBV10-1; clone size: -; D gene: TRBD2; J gene: TRBJ2-7; CDR3 protein: CASSAAGVNEQYF; CDR3 DNA: TGCGCCAGCAGTGCAGCGGGAGTCAACGAGCAGTACTTC
V gene: TRBV18; clone size: -; D gene: -; J gene: TRBJ1-2; CDR3 protein: CASSPSTTGHPYGYTF; CDR3 DNA: TGTGCCAGCTCACCCAGCACCACAGGCCATCCCTATGGCTACACCTTC
V gene: TRBV10-2; clone size: -; D gene: -; J gene: TRBJ2-1; CDR3 protein: CASRPLGFNEQFF; CDR3 DNA: TGCGCCAGCAGGCCCCTCGGATTCAATGAGCAGTTCTTC
V gene: TRBV30; clone size: -; D gene: -; J gene: TRBJ1-2; CDR3 protein: CAWSPIQEGYTF; CDR3 DNA: TGTGCCTGGAGTCCTATTCAAGAAGGCTACACCTTC
V gene: TRBV29-1; clone size: once; D gene: -; J gene: TRBJ1-2; CDR3 protein: CSASRAGNYGYTF; CDR3 DNA: TGCAGCGCGAGCCGGGCAGGAAACTATGGCTACACCTTC
V gene: TRBV9; clone size: -; D gene: TRBD2; J gene: TRBJ2-1; CDR3 protein: CASSPLSGGRNNEQFF; CDR3 DNA: TGTGCCAGCAGCCCGCTCAGCGGGGGGAGGAACAATGAGCAGTTCTTC
V gene: TRBV5-5; clone size: -; D gene: TRBD1; J gene: TRBJ1-3; CDR3 protein: CASSHNRGRNTIYF; CDR3 DNA: TGTGCCAGCAGCCACAACAGGGGGCGGAACACCATATATTTT
V gene: TRBV7-3; clone size: -; D gene: -; J gene: TRBJ2-2; CDR3 protein: CASSPRGGAGGTGELFF; CDR3 DNA: TGTGCCAGCAGCCCCAGGGGGGGTGCAGGAGGCACCGGGGAGCTGTTTTTT
V gene: TRBV7-3; clone size: -; D gene: -; J gene: TRBJ2-1; CDR3 protein: CASSPGGALSYNEQFF; CDR3 DNA: TGTGCCAGCAGCCCAGGGGGGGCCCTCTCCTACAATGAGCAGTTCTTC
V gene: TRBV3-1/TRBV3-2; clone size: -; D gene: TRBD2; J gene: TRBJ2-1; CDR3 protein: CASSQVSGRAGEQFF; CDR3 DNA: TGTGCCAGCAGCCAAGTTAGCGGGAGGGCCGGTGAGCAGTTCTTC
V gene: TRBV5-8; clone size: -; D gene: -; J gene: TRBJ2-6; CDR3 protein: CASRRVSGANVLTF; CDR3 DNA: TGTGCCAGCAGACGAGTGTCTGGGGCCAACGTCCTGACTTTC
V gene: TRBV3-1/TRBV3-2; clone size: -; D gene: -; J gene: TRBJ2-5; CDR3 protein: CASSIGGAFQETQYF; CDR3 DNA: TGTGCCAGCAGCATAGGAGGGGCCTTCCAAGAGACCCAGTACTTC
V gene: TRBV2; clone size: -; D gene: -; J gene: TRBJ1-4; CDR3 protein: CASSERYLAEKLFF; CDR3 DNA: TGTGCCAGCAGTGAGCGCTATTTAGCTGAAAAACTGTTTTTT
V gene: TRBV5-8; clone size: -; D gene: TRBD1; J gene: TRBJ1-5; CDR3 protein: CASTKQGLSNQPQHF; CDR3 DNA: TGTGCCAGCACCAAACAGGGGTTAAGCAATCAGCCCCAGCATTTT
V gene: TRBV19; clone size: -; D gene: -; J gene: TRBJ1-2; CDR3 protein: CASSPSVGNYGYTF; CDR3 DNA: TGTGCCAGTAGTCCGAGCGTGGGTAACTATGGCTACACCTTC
V gene: TRBV27; clone size: -; D gene: TRBD1; J gene: TRBJ2-7; CDR3 protein: CASSWDRGYEQYF; CDR3 DNA: TGTGCCAGCAGTTGGGACAGGGGATACGAGCAGTACTTC
V gene: TRBV6-1; clone size: -; D gene: -; J gene: TRBJ1-5; CDR3 protein: CASSAWGKGIIQPQHF; CDR3 DNA: TGTGCCAGCAGTGCCTGGGGGAAGGGCATTATCCAGCCCCAGCATTTT
V gene: TRBV7-2; clone size: -; D gene: -; J gene: TRBJ2-3; CDR3 protein: CASSYTGTMNADTQYF; CDR3 DNA: TGTGCCAGCAGCTACACCGGGACCATGAACGCAGATACGCAGTATTTT
V gene: TRBV9; clone size: -; D gene: -; J gene: TRBJ1-4; CDR3 protein: CASSAGSSNEKLFF; CDR3 DNA: TGTGCCAGCAGCGCTGGGTCCTCGAATGAAAAACTGTTTTTT
V gene: TRBV7-2; clone size: -; D gene: -; J gene: TRBJ2-1; CDR3 protein: CASSLGYRSRDEQFF; CDR3 DNA: TGTGCCAGCAGCTTGGGGTATCGGTCCCGAGATGAGCAGTTCTTC
V gene: TRBV7-8; clone size: -; D gene: -; J gene: TRBJ2-7; CDR3 protein: CASSSSTYYEQYF; CDR3 DNA: TGTGCCAGCAGCTCGAGCACCTACTACGAGCAGTACTTC
V gene: TRBV7-9; clone size: once; D gene: -; J gene: TRBJ1-2; CDR3 protein: CASSLLAGYTF; CDR3 DNA: TGTGCCAGCAGCTTGTTGGCGGGCTACACCTTC
V gene: TRBV11-2; clone size: few; D gene: -; J gene: TRBJ1-1; CDR3 protein: CASSLGRGVMNTEAFF; CDR3 DNA: TGTGCCAGCAGCTTGGGTAGGGGAGTCATGAACACTGAAGCTTTCTTT